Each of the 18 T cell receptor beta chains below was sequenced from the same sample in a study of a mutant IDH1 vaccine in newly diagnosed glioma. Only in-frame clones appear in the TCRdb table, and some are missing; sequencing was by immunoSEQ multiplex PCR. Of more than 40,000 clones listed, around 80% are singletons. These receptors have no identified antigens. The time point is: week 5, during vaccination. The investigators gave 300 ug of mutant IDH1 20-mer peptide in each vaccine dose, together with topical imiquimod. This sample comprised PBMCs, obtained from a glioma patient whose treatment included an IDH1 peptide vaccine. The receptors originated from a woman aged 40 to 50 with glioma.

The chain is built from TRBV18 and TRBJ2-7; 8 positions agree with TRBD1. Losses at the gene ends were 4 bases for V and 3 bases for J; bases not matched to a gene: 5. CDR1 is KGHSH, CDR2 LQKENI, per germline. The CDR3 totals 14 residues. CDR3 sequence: CASSLGTGFYEQYF. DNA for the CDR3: TGTGCCAGCTCACTCGGGACAGGTTTCTACGAGCAGTACTTC. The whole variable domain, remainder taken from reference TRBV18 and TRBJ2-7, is NAGVMQNPRHLVRRRGQEARLRCSPMKGHSHVYWYRQLPEEGLKFMVYLQKENIIDESGMPKERFSAEFPKEGPSILRIQQVVRGDSAAYFCASSLGTGFYEQYFGPGTRLTVT.

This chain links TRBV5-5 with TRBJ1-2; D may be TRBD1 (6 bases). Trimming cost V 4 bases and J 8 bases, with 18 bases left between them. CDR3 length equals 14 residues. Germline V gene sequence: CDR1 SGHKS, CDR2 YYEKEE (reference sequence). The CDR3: CASSPTYRVTGYTF. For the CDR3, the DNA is TGTGCCAGCAGCCCTACCTACAGGGTAACCGGCTACACCTTC.

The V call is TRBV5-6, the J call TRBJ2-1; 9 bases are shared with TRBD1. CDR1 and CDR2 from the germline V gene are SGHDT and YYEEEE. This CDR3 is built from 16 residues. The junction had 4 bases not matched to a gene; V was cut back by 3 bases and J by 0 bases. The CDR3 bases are TGTGCCAGCAGCTCAACGACAGGGGGCTCCTACAATGAGCAGTTCTTC. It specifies CASSSTTGGSYNEQFF.

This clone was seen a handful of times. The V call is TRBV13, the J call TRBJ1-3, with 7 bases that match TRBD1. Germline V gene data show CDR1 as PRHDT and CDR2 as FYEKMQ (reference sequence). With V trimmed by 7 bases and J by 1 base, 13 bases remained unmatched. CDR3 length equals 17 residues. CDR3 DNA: TGTGCCAGCACCTCGAGGAGGGGGCGGCTTTCTGGAAACACCATATATTTT. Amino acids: CASTSRRGRLSGNTIYF.

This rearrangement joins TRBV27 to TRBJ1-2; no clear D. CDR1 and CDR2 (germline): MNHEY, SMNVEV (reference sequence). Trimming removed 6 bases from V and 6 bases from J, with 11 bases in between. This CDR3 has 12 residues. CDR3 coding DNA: TGTGCCAGCAGCATGAAGGGAAATGGCTACACCTTC. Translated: CASSMKGNGYTF.

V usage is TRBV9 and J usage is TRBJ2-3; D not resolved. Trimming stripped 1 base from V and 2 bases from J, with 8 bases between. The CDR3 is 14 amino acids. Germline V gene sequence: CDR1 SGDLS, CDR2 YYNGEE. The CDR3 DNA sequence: TGTGCCAGCAGCGTACCGGGTCACACAGATACGCAGTATTTT. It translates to CASSVPGHTDTQYF.

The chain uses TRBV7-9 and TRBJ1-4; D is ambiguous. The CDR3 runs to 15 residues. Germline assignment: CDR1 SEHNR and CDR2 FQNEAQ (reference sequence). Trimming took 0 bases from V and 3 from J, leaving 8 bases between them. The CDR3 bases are TGTGCCAGCAGCTTAGCGCGCGGTCCTAATGAAAAACTGTTTTTT. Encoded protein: CASSLARGPNEKLFF.

The CDR3 DNA reads as TGCGCCAGCAGCCAAGATTTGGGGGTTAATTCACCCCTCCACTTT. This gives the protein CASSQDLGVNSPLHF. The chain combines TRBV4-1 with TRBJ1-6; D possibly corresponds to TRBD1 (5 bases). Germline CDR1 reads MGHRA; CDR2 reads YSYEKL. The CDR3 runs 15 residues. V was cut by 0 bases and J by 6 bases, with 9 bases left in between.

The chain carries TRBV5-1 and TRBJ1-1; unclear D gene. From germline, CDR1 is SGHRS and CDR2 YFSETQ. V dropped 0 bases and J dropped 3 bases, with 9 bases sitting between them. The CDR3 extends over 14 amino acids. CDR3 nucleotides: TGCGCCAGCAGCTTGGGGGGAGGTTACACTGAAGCTTTCTTT. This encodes CASSLGGGYTEAFF.

CDR3 bases: TGTGCCAGCAGCTCCCTAACGACGAACACTGAAGCTTTCTTT. Residues: CASSSLTTNTEAFF. The genes are TRBV7-6 and TRBJ1-1; D unresolved. Trimming removed 4 bases at V and 1 base at J, with 10 bases between. There are 14 residues in the CDR3. Germline CDR1 is SGHVS and CDR2 is FNYEAQ.

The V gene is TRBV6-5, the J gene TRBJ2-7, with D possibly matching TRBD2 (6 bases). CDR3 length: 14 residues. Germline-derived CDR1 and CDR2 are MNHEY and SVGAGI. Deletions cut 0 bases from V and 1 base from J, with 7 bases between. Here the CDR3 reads CASSYSEGSYEQYF. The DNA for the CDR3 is TGTGCCAGCAGTTACTCGGAGGGGTCCTACGAGCAGTACTTC.

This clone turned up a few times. The CDR3 spells CASSGRPAGQGAHF. The DNA for the CDR3 is TGTGCCAGCAGTGGACGTCCGGCGGGACAGGGTGCCCATTTT. The chain has TRBV6-1 and TRBJ1-5; 9 bases agree with TRBD1. Germline trimming cut 4 bases from V and 16 bases from J; bases unmatched to any gene: 14. The V gene's germline CDR1 is MNHNS and CDR2 SASEGT. The CDR3 runs 14 residues.

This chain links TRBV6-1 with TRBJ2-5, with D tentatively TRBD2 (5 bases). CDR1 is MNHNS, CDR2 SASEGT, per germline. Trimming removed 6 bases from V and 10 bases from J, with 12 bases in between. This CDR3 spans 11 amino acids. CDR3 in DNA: TGTGCCAGCAGCAAGAGGGTGGACCAGTACTTC. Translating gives CASSKRVDQYF.

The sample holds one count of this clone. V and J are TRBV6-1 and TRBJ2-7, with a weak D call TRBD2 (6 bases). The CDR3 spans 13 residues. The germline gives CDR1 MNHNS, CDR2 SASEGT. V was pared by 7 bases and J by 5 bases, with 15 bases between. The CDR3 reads CASNRGWLDEQYF. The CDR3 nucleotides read TGTGCCAGCAATCGGGGGTGGCTCGACGAGCAGTACTTC.

The CDR3 protein is CAFSGVYTDTQYF. The DNA for the CDR3 is TGTGCCTTTAGCGGGGTCTACACAGATACGCAGTATTTT. The rearrangement uses TRBV30 and TRBJ2-3; the match to TRBD2 covers 8 bases. With V trimmed by 7 bases and J by 2 bases, 5 bases remained unmatched. This CDR3 contains 13 residues. Germline V gene lookup returns CDR1 GTSNPN and CDR2 SVGIG (reference sequence).

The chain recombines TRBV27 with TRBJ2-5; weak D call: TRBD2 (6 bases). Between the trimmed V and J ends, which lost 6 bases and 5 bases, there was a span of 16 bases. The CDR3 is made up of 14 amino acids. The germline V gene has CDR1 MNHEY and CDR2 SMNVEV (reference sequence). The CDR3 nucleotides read TGTGCCAGCAGCCCCTGGTCGGGGAGGGAGACCCAGTACTTC. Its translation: CASSPWSGRETQYF.

This CDR3 is CASSPTVGTGGTEAFF. In DNA form, the CDR3 reads TGCGCCAGCAGCCCGACGGTGGGGACAGGGGGCACTGAAGCTTTCTTT. The V gene is TRBV5-1, the J gene TRBJ1-1; 11 positions match TRBD1. The trim removed 4 bases at V and 4 bases at J, leaving 9 bases unmatched. The V gene's germline CDR1 is SGHRS and CDR2 YFSETQ. This CDR3 comprises 16 residues.

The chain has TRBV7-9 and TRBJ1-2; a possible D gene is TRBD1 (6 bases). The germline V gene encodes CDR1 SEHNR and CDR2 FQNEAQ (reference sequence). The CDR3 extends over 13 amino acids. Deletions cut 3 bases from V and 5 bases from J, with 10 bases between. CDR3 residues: CASSLGAQYGYTF. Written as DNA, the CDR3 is TGTGCCAGCAGCTTGGGGGCCCAATATGGCTACACCTTC.